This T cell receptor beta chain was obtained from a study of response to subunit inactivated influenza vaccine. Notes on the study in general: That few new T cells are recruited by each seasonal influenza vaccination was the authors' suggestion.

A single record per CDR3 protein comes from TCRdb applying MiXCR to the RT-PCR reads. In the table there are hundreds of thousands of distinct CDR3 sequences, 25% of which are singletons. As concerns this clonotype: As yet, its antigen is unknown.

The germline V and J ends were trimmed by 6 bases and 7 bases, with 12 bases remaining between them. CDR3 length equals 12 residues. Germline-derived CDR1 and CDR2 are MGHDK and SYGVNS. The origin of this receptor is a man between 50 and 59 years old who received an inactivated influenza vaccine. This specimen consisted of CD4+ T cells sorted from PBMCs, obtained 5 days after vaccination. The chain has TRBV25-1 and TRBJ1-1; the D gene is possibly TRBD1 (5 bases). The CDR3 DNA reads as TGTGCCAGCAGGGGGACGTTTGGTGAAGCTTTCTTT. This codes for CASRGTFGEAFF. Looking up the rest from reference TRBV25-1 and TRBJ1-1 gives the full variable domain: EADIYQTPRYLVIGTGKKITLECSQTMGHDKMYWYQQDPGMELHLIHYSYGVNSTEKGDLSSESTVSRIRTEHFPLTLESARPSHTSQYLCASRGTFGEAFFGQGTRLTVV.